These T cell receptor beta chains were read from a single sample in a study of blood T cell repertoires in COVID-19. TCRdb's copy holds only in-frame clones and misses some; the assay was immunoSEQ multiplex PCR. Of about 100,000 clones listed, around 86% are singletons. The specimen sequenced was PBMCs or T cells enriched from blood (not recorded which). Receptors were obtained from a woman aged 45 to 65 who had recovered from COVID-19. Both conserved end residues are part of each CDR3. D genes are given only for firm matches. The size of a clone is reported for some rows only, either as once, few or many, or as a class for expanded clones.

V gene,J gene,D gene,clone size,CDR3 DNA,CDR3 protein
TRBV6-5,TRBJ1-5,TRBD1,.,TGTGCCAGCAACCTACAGGGGGCCGATCAGCCCCAGCATTTT,CASNLQGADQPQHF
TRBV5-1,TRBJ1-3,TRBD1,.,TGCGCCAGCAGCGGGACAGGGGCTGGAAACACCATATATTTT,CASSGTGAGNTIYF
TRBV10-3,TRBJ1-5,TRBD1,few,TGTGCCATCAAGGGACAGGAGAGCAATCAGCCCCAGCATTTT,CAIKGQESNQPQHF
TRBV28,TRBJ2-7,TRBD1,.,TGTGCCATAGGACAGGGGGACAACTACGAGCAGTACTTC,CAIGQGDNYEQYF
TRBV7-9,TRBJ2-3,TRBD2,.,TGTGCCAGCAGCTTGGCGACGGGGGGGCCAGCAGATACGCAGTATTTT,CASSLATGGPADTQYF
TRBV25-1,TRBJ2-2,.,.,TGTGCCACCAGGAGGGACACCGGGGAGCTGTTTTTT,CATRRDTGELFF
TRBV27,TRBJ1-4,TRBD1,once,TGTGCCAGCAGCTTGGGTGGTTTCGGGACAGGGATAGAAAAACTGTTTTTT,CASSLGGFGTGIEKLFF
TRBV18,TRBJ2-1,TRBD2,.,TGTGCCAGCTCACCCCCTAGCGGGAGGTACAATGAGCAGTTCTTC,CASSPPSGRYNEQFF
TRBV24-1,TRBJ2-3,.,.,TGTGCCACCAGTTTCGCAGATACGCAGTATTTT,CATSFADTQYF
TRBV21-1,TRBJ2-6,.,.,TGTGCCAGCAGCAAAGATTACACCATACCCAGAACTGGGGCCAACGTCCTGACTTTC,CASSKDYTIPRTGANVLTF
TRBV5-1,TRBJ1-5,.,.,TGCGCCAGCAGCTTACTAGGGGGTCAGCCCCAGCATTTT,CASSLLGGQPQHF
TRBV18,TRBJ1-4,.,once,TGTGCCAGCTCTCCAGGGTTATCGGGTGAAAAACTGTTTTTT,CASSPGLSGEKLFF
TRBV6-2/TRBV6-3,TRBJ1-6,.,.,TGTGCCAGCACCCCCTCCACAGACCAATCACCCCTCCACTTT,CASTPSTDQSPLHF
TRBV2,TRBJ1-6,TRBD1,.,TGTGCCAGCGTACAACCGGGGACAGGGCGGGTGGCGGCCTATAATTCACCCCTCCACTTT,CASVQPGTGRVAAYNSPLHF
TRBV3-1/TRBV3-2,TRBJ2-3,TRBD2,.,TGTGCCAGCAGCCAAGATCCGGGGACTAGCGGGGGCCGGCATTTT,CASSQDPGTSGGRHF
TRBV27,TRBJ1-6,.,.,TGTGCCAGCAGGGAGGGGATTTCTCCCCTCCACTTT,CASREGISPLHF
TRBV2,TRBJ2-3,TRBD2,.,TGTGCCAGCAGTGTAGGACGGGGGGCAGATACGCAGTATTTT,CASSVGRGADTQYF
TRBV28,TRBJ2-6,.,once,TGTGCCAGCAGTTTAAGGGGCCGAGGCTCCGGGGCCAACGTCCTGACTTTC,CASSLRGRGSGANVLTF
TRBV6-5,TRBJ2-5,TRBD2,.,TGTGCCAGCAGTTCAAGAAGCGGGGGTCAGCAAGAGACCCAGTACTTC,CASSSRSGGQQETQYF
TRBV6-5,TRBJ2-3,.,once,TGTGCCAGCAGTCTCACTGGAGATACGCAGTATTTT,CASSLTGDTQYF
TRBV10-2,TRBJ2-1,TRBD2,.,TGCGCCAGCAGTCAGTTAGCGGGGGGCTACAATGAGCAGTTCTTC,CASSQLAGGYNEQFF
TRBV5-1,TRBJ1-6,.,.,TGCGCCAGCAGCACCCGCGGGGGGGGCGATAATTCACCCCTCCACTTT,CASSTRGGGDNSPLHF
TRBV28,TRBJ2-5,TRBD2,once,TGTGCCAGCAGCCTCGCGCCTAGCGGGAGAGGGGAGACCCAGTACTTC,CASSLAPSGRGETQYF
TRBV27,TRBJ2-7,.,.,TGTGCCAGCAGCGGACTCGAGGATTCGGACGAGCAGTACTTC,CASSGLEDSDEQYF
TRBV7-9,TRBJ2-7,TRBD2,.,TGTGCCAGCAGCTGGGGACTAGCGGGAGACTACGAGCAGTACTTC,CASSWGLAGDYEQYF
TRBV24-1,TRBJ2-1,.,few,TGTGCCACCTCCGGGACAAGGTACAATGAGCAGTTCTTC,CATSGTRYNEQFF
TRBV7-9,TRBJ1-2,.,.,TGTGCCAGCAGCTTAAGGGATCGGACAGATGGCTACACCTTC,CASSLRDRTDGYTF
TRBV27,TRBJ2-1,.,.,TGTGCCAGCAGTCTAGGCCAAGAGCAGTTCTTC,CASSLGQEQFF
TRBV25-1,TRBJ2-2,TRBD1,once,TGTGCCAGCAGTGACTCAAGGACAGGGTCAACCGGGGAGCTGTTTTTT,CASSDSRTGSTGELFF
TRBV27,TRBJ2-7,TRBD2,.,TGTGCCAGCAGCCTCGGACTAGCGGGAGGGCCAGGGGAGCAGTACTTC,CASSLGLAGGPGEQYF
TRBV2,TRBJ1-2,.,.,TGTGCCAGCGGGCGGACAGTCTATGGCTACACCTTC,CASGRTVYGYTF
TRBV28,TRBJ2-7,TRBD1,.,TGTGCCAGCAGTTTATCAGGGGGCCACAGCTCCTACGAGCAGTACTTC,CASSLSGGHSSYEQYF
TRBV5-4,TRBJ1-6,.,few,TGTGCCAGCAGCCTAGTTGAGATTAATTCACCCCTCCACTTT,CASSLVEINSPLHF
TRBV5-1,TRBJ1-4,TRBD1,.,TGCGCCAGCAGCTTGGGGACAGGATATGAAAAACTGTTTTTT,CASSLGTGYEKLFF
TRBV30,TRBJ1-2,.,.,TGTGCCTGGGGGAAGCGGGCCCATGGCTACACCTTC,CAWGKRAHGYTF
TRBV5-6,TRBJ1-4,TRBD1,.,TGTGCCAGCAGCTGGGGACAGGCAACTAATGAAAAACTGTTTTTT,CASSWGQATNEKLFF
TRBV5-4,TRBJ1-1,.,.,TGTGCCAGCAGCTTGGACAGGAGAGATACTGAAGCTTTCTTT,CASSLDRRDTEAFF